This T cell receptor beta chain was identified in a study of monozygotic twins with inflammatory bowel disease. Whole-study findings and limits: Neither one strong signal nor one clonotype associated with IBD was supported. Discrimination among different T cell subtypes was not achievable. Since immunosuppressive treatments differed, patient repertoires may have gained added variability.

A remark on this clonotype: Its antigen remains unknown.

Each UMI, carrying a 6-nucleotide sample barcode, came from template switching. TCRdb reprocessed the 5' RACE reads, with one entry per CDR3 protein and no DNA. This listing includes around 97,000 distinct CDR3 sequences. The CDR3 totals 14 residues. CDR1 and CDR2 (germline): SGHRS, YFSETQ. Sample: blood. V usage is TRBV5-1 and J usage is TRBJ1-1. This receptor was obtained from a human donor with ulcerative colitis or Crohn's disease, or a healthy co-twin of an affected twin (not recorded which). The chain's CDR3 is CASSSEEPNTEAFF. Using reference TRBV5-1 and TRBJ1-1 for the parts outside the CDR3, the full variable domain is KAGVTQTPRYLIKTRGQQVTLSCSPISGHRSVSWYQQTPGQGLQFLFEYFSETQRNKGNFPGRFSGRQFSNSRSEMNVSTLELGDSALYLCASSSEEPNTEAFFGQGTRLTVV.